The T cell receptor beta chain under discussion was sequenced for a study of T cell responses to AZD1222 COVID-19 vaccine (dated by TCRdb to the early 2020s). As for the study more broadly: A total of about 230 trial participants underwent TCR sequencing, of whom 207 received two doses of AZD1222 and about 26 received two doses of the MenACWY control vaccine. Trial participants were enrolled by age into subgroups of 18-55, 56-69 and 70-plus years, and around 150, 29 and 61 TCR-sequenced participants, respectively, were included in these subgroups.

As to this clone: Its specific antigen is unknown. Base-call qualities are not available, and no considerably larger clone is one nucleotide away.

The time point label, read with the paper, signifies: about 28 days (+/-7) after the second vaccine dose. AZD1222 recipients with second doses at about 4 weeks or about 12 weeks were pooled, because spike-specific TCR depth and breadth did not differ between schedules. Vaccinee samples came from UK trials COV001 and COV002, including a single-blind randomized controlled phase 2/3 trial of AZD1222 (ChAdOx1 nCoV-19) in healthy adults. For TCRbeta chain sequencing, PBMC samples from trial participants were taken at day 0 and at day 28 after the second dose. The CDR3 regions of human TCRbeta chains were analyzed by immunosequencing. As for the authors' bioinformatics: TCRs in the repertoires were compared against a reference library of SARS-CoV-2-specific TCRs that had been generated with the MIRA antigen-specificity platform. Breadth was defined as the fraction of unique TCRs that were SARS-CoV-2-associated. Depth was defined as the fraction of total T cells that were SARS-CoV-2-associated. Using the MIRA data, each spike-specific TCR was assigned both to the spike region to which the TCR was reactive and to a CD4 or CD8 class. Log10-transformed breadth and depth values were compared by one-way ANOVA with Sidak's multiple comparisons tests. This immuneACCESS table, as held by TCRdb, lists in-frame sequences with V and J called but not all clones. Of the missing ones, under half trace to an unresolved V gene in checked studies; the others have no known cause. That table supplies the V and J calls and clone size; D and trimming were determined from the DNA. Across this sample there are 180,000 or so clones, with 85% to 95% seen only once. The ten largest make up around 1.9% of the sample.

Reading from cysteine to phenylalanine, the CDR3 counts 15 amino acids. Only CDR3 DNA remains: 45 bases, in frame from the first base. For CDR1 and CDR2, the germline V gene (reference sequence) lists SGHNT and YYREEE. Trimming removed 0 bases from V and 5 bases from J, leaving 14 bases between the germline ends. The research as a whole found: The 56-69-year group was small, and its depth increase did not reach significance, likely because of low power. Reportedly, close to half of the unique spike-specific TCRs recognized epitopes lying outside the regions that are mutated in the B.1.351 and B.1.1.7 variants. The vaccine-associated CD4 TCRs covered the entire spike protein, and the dominant responses fell in regions 160-218 and 743-854. Participants were mostly white British, with more females than males. The authors suggested clonal diversity may have been underestimated. Conclusions about previously exposed vaccinees were limited because only 6 or 7 AZD1222 recipients were SARS-CoV-2 seropositive at baseline. Spike-specific TCR breadth and depth rose significantly after two AZD1222 doses compared with day 0 and with MenACWY recipients. Because no samples from the day 14 peak response were available, repertoires could be characterized only after the peak T cell response.

Recombination linked TRBV5-4 to TRBJ2-5; the D gene cannot be resolved beyond TRBD1 or TRBD2, each matching 6 bases. This receptor was obtained from an adult who received the AZD1222 COVID-19 vaccine. Material: peripheral blood, obtained 28 days after the second AZD1222 dose. CDR3 sequence: CASSLDLTGAETQYF. DNA sequence: TGTGCCAGCAGCTTGGACCTCACGGGGGCCGAGACCCAGTACTTC.